This TCR beta chain was captured in a study of T cell changes during pregnancy in multiple sclerosis. The method was immunoSEQ multiplex PCR; TCRdb's version includes in-frame clones alone and lacks a portion of them. There are about 20,000 clones in the sample; about 88% occur only once, and 6.5% to 8.5% lies in the top ten. The clonotype comes from a female donor in good health, enrolled as a control in a pregnancy study. The material sequenced was CD8+ T cells from peripheral blood mononuclear cells, taken in the third trimester of pregnancy.

Written as DNA, the CDR3 is TGTGCCAGCAGCTTAGTAGGACAGGGGCCCTACGAGCAGTACTTC. Amino acids: CASSLVGQGPYEQYF. The chain has TRBV7-2 and TRBJ2-7; the match to TRBD1 covers 9 bases. This CDR3 region has 15 residues. After removal of 1 base from V and 2 bases from J, the junction contained 3 bases not matched to a gene. Germline loops: CDR1 SGHTA, CDR2 FQGNSA.